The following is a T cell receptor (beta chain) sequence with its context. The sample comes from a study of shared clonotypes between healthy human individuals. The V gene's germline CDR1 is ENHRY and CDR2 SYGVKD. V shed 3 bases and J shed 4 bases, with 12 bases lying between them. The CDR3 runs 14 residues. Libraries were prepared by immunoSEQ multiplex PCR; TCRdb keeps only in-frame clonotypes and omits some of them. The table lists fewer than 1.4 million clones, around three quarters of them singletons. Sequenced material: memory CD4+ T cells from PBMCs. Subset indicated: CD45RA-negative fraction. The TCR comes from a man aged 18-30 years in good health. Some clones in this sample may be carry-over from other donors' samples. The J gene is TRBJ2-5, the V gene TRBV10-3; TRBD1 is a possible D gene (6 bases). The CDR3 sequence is CAISDSGGVETQYF. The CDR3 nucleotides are TGTGCCATCAGTGATTCTGGGGGCGTAGAGACCCAGTACTTC.